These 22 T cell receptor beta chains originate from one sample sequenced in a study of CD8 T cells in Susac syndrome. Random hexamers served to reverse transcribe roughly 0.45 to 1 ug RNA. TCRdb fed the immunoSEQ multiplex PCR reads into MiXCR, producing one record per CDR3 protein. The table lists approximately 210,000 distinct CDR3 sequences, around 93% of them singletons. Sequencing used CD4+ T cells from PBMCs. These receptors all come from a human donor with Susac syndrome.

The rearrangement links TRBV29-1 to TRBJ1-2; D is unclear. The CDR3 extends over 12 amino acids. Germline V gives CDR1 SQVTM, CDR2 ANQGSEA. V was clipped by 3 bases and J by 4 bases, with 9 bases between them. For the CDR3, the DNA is TGCAGCGTTGACTCACAGTTCTATGGCTACACCTTC. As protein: CSVDSQFYGYTF. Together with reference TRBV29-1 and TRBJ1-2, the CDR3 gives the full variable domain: SAVISQKPSRDICQRGTSLTIQCQVDSQVTMMFWYRQQPGQSLTLIATANQGSEATYESGFVIDKFPISRPNLTFSTLTVSNMSPEDSSIYLCSVDSQFYGYTFGSGTRLTVV.

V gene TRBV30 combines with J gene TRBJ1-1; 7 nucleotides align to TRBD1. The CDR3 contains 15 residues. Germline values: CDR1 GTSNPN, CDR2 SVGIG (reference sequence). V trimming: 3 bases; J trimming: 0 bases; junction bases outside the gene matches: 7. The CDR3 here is CAWSPGGFMNTEAFF. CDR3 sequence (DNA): TGTGCCTGGAGCCCAGGGGGTTTCATGAACACTGAAGCTTTCTTT.

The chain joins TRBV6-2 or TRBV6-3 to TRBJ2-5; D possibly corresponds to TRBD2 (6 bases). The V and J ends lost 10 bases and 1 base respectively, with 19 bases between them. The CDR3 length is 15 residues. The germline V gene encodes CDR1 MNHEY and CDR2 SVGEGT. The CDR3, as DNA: TGTGCCACCACTCCTCTAGCGATTCGCCAAGAGACCCAGTACTTC. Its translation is CATTPLAIRQETQYF.

CDR3 region: CASSLHPSGGRLNEQFF. The CDR3 region has the DNA TGTGCCAGCAGCTTACACCCTAGCGGGGGGCGCCTCAATGAGCAGTTCTTC. V and J are TRBV7-2 and TRBJ2-1; 11 nucleotides agree with TRBD2. The CDR3 has 17 amino acids. Germline lookup yields CDR1 SGHTA and CDR2 FQGNSA. Trimming took 2 bases from V and 6 from J; bases not matched to a gene: 9.

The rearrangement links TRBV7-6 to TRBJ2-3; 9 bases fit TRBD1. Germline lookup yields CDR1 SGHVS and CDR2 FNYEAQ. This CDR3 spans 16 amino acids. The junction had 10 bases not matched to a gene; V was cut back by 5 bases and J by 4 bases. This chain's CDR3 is CASSLGTGNGADTQYF. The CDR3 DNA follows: TGTGCCAGCAGCCTTGGGACAGGGAATGGAGCAGATACGCAGTATTTT.

CDR3 DNA sequence: TGCAGTGCTAGATGTTTCGGGATCCGATGGAGAAAACTGTTTTTT. This gives the protein CSARCFGIRWRKLFF. The chain recombines TRBV20-1 with TRBJ1-4; D is unresolved. The CDR3 covers 15 residues. CDR1 is DFQATT, CDR2 SNEGSKA, per germline (reference sequence). Trimming cost V 2 bases and J 10 bases, with 20 bases left between them.

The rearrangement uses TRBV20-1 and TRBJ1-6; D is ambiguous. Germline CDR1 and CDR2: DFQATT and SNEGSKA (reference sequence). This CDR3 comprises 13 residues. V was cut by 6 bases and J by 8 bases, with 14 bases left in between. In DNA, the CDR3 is TGCAGTGCGATAGACGGTAGTGATTCACCCCTCCACTTT. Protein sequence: CSAIDGSDSPLHF.

CDR3 nucleotide sequence: TGTGCCAGCAGCTGGTTTAGCGGGGGGGCTAGTCGAGCCAAAAACATTCAGTACTTC. It specifies CASSWFSGGASRAKNIQYF. The chain combines TRBV6-1 with TRBJ2-4, with 11 bases fitting TRBD2. The CDR3 is made up of 19 amino acids. Germline V gene lookup returns CDR1 MNHNS and CDR2 SASEGT. With V trimmed by 6 bases and J by 0 bases, 13 bases remained unmatched.

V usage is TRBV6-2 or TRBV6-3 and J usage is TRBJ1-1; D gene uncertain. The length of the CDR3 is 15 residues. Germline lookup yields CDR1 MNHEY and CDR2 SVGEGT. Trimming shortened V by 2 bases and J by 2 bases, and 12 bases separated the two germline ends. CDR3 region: CASSYEGARNTEAFF. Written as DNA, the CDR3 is TGTGCCAGCAGTTACGAGGGCGCTAGAAACACTGAAGCTTTCTTT.

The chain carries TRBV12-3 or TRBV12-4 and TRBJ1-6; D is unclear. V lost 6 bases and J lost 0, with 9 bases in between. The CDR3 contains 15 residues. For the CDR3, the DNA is TGTGCCAGCAGGAGAGAGAGCTCCTATAATTCACCCCTCCACTTT. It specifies CASRRESSYNSPLHF.

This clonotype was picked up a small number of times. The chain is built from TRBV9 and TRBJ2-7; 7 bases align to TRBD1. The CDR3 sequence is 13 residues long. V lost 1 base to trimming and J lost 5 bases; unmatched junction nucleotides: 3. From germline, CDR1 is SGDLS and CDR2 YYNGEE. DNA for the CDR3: TGTGCCAGCAGCGTACTCCAGGGGGACGAGCAGTACTTC. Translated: CASSVLQGDEQYF.

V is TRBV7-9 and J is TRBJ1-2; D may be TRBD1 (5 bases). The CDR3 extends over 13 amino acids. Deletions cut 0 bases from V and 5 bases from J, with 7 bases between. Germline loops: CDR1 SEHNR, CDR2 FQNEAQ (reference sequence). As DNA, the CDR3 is TGTGCCAGCAGCTTAGCGTCAGGGTATGGCTACACCTTC. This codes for CASSLASGYGYTF.

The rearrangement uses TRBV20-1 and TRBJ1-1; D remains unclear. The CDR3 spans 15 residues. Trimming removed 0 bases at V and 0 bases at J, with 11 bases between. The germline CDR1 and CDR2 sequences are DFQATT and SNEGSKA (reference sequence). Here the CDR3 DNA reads TGCAGTGCTAGAGATGGGGAGTACATGAACACTGAAGCTTTCTTT. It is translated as CSARDGEYMNTEAFF.

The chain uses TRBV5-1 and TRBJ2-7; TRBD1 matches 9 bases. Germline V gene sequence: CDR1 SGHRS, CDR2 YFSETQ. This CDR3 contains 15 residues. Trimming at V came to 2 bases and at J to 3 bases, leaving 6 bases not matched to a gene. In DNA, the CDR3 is TGCGCCAGCAGCTTCTTGACAGGGGGAGACTACGAGCAGTACTTC. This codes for CASSFLTGGDYEQYF.

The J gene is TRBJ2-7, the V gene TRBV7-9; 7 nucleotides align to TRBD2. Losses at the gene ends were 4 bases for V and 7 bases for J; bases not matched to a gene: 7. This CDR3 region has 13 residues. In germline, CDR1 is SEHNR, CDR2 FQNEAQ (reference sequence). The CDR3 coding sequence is TGTGCCAGCAGCTACAGCGGGGACCGAGAGCAGTACTTC. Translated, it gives CASSYSGDREQYF.

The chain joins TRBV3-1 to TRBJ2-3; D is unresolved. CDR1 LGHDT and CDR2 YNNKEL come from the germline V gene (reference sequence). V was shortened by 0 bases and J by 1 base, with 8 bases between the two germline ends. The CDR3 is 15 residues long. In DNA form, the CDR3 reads TGTGCCAGCAGCCAAGATTCGTCTGGCACAGATACGCAGTATTTT. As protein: CASSQDSSGTDTQYF.

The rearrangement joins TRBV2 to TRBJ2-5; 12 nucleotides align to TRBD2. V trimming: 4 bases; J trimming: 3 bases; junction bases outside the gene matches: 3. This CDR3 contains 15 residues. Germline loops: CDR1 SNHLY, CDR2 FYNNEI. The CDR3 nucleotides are TGTGCCAGCAGTGTTCGACTAGCGGGGGAAGAGACCCAGTACTTC. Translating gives CASSVRLAGEETQYF.

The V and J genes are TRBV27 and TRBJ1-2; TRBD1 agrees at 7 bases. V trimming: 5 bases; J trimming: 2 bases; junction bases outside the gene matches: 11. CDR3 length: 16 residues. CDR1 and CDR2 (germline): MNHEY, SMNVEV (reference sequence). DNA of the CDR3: TGTGCCAGCAGTACCCTCCAGGACAGGAGAAACTATGGCTACACCTTC. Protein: CASSTLQDRRNYGYTF.

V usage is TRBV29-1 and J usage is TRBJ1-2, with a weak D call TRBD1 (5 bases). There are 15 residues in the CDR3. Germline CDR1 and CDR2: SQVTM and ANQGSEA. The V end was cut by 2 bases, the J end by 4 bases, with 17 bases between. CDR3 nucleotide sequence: TGCAGCGTTGAAAACGCGGCAGGGACCCTCTATGGCTACACCTTC. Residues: CSVENAAGTLYGYTF.

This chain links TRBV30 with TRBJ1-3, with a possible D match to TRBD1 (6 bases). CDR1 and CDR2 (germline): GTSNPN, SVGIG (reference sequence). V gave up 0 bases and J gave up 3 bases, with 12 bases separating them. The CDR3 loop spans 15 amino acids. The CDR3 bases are TGTGCCTGGAGTGTAGGGGGAAAAGGTGGAAACACCATATATTTT. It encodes CAWSVGGKGGNTIYF.

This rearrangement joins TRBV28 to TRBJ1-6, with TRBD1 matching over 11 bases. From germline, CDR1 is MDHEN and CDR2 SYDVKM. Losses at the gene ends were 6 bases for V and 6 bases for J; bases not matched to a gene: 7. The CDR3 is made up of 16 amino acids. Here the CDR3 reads CASRSPGQGGNSPLHF. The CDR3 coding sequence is TGTGCCAGCAGGAGCCCGGGACAGGGGGGTAATTCACCCCTCCACTTT.

CDR3 sequence: CASSYGRTGDYEQYF. For the CDR3, the DNA is TGTGCCAGCAGTTACGGCCGGACAGGGGACTACGAGCAGTACTTC. The J gene is TRBJ2-7, the V gene TRBV6-6; 9 nucleotides match TRBD1. V gave up 2 bases and J gave up 3 bases; unmatched junction bases: 5. Germline V CDR1 and CDR2: MNHNY, SVGAGI (reference sequence). CDR3 length: 15 amino acids.